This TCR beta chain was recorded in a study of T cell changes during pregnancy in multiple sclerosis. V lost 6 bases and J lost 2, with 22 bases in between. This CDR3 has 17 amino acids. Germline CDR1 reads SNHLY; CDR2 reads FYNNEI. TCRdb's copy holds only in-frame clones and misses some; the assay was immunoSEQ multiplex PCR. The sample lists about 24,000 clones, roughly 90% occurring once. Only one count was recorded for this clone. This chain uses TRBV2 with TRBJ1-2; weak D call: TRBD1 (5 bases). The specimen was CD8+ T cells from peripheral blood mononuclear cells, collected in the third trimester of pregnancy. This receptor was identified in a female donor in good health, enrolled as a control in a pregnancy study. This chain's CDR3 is CASREGMYDYSNYGYTF. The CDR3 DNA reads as TGTGCCAGCAGGGAGGGGATGTATGATTACAGCAACTATGGCTACACCTTC.